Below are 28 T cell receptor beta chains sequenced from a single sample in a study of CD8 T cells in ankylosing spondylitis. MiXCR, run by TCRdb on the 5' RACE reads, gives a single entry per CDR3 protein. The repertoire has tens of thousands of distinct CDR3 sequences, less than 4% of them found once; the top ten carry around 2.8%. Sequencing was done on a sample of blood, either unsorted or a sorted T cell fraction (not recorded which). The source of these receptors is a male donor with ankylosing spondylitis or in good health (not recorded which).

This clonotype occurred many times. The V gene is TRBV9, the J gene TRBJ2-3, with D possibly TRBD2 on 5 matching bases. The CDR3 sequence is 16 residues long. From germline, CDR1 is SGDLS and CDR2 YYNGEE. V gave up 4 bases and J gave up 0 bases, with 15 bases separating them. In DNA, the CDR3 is TGTGCCAGCAGCCCCCCTACGGGGAAAAGCACAGATACGCAGTATTTT. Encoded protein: CASSPPTGKSTDTQYF.

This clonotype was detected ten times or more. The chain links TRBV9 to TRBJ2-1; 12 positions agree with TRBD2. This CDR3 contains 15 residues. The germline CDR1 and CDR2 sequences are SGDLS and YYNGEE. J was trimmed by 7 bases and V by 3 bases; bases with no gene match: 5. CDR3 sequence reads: CASSGPGLAGNEQFF. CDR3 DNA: TGTGCCAGCAGCGGTCCCGGACTAGCGGGGAATGAGCAGTTCTTC.

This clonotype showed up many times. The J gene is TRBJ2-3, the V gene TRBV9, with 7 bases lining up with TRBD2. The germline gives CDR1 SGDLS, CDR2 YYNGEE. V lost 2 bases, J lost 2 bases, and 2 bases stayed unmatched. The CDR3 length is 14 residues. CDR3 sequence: CASSVSGHTDTQYF. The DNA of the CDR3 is TGTGCCAGCAGCGTTAGCGGGCACACAGATACGCAGTATTTT.

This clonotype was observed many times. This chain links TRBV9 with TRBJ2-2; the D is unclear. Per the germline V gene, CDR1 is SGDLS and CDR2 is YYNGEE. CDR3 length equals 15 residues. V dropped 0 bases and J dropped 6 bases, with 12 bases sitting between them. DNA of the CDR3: TGTGCCAGCAGCGTAGAAGGAGCCTTGGCCGGGGAGCTGTTTTTT. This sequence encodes CASSVEGALAGELFF.

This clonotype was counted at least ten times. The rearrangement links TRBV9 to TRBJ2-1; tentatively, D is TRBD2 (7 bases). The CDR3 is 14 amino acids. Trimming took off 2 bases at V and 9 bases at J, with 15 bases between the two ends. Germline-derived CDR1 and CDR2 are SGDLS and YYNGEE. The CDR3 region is CASSVVGGRGEQFF. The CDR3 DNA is TGTGCCAGCAGCGTTGTGGGGGGGCGGGGTGAGCAGTTCTTC.

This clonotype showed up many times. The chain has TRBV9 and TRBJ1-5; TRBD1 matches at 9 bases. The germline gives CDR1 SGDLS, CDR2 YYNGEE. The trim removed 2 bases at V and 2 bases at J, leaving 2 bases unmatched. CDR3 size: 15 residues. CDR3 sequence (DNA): TGTGCCAGCAGCGTGGGGGACAGGGGCAATCAGCCCCAGCATTTT. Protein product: CASSVGDRGNQPQHF.

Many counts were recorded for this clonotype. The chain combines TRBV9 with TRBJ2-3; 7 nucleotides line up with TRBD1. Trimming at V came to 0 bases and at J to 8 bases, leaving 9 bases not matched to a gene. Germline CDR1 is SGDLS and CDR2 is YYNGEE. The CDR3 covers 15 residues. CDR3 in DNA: TGTGCCAGCAGCGTAGAAGAGACAGGGTGGAGTACGCAGTATTTT. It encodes CASSVEETGWSTQYF.

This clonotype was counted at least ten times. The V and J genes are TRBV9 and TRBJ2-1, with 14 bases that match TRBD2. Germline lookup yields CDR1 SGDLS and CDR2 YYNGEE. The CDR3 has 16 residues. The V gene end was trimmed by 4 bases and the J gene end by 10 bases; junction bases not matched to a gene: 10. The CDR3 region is CASSPMGLAGVREQFF. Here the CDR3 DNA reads TGTGCCAGCAGCCCGATGGGACTAGCGGGAGTGCGGGAGCAGTTCTTC.

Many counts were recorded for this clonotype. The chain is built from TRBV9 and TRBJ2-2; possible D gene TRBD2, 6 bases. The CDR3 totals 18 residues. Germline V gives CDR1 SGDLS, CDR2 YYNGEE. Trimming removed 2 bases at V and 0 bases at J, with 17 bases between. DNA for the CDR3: TGTGCCAGCAGCGTGGGTGACGGTAGCGGCGCGAACACCGGGGAGCTGTTTTTT. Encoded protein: CASSVGDGSGANTGELFF.

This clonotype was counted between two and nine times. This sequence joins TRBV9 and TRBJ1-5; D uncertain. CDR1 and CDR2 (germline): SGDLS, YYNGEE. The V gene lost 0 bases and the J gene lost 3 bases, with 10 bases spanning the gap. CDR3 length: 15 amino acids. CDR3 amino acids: CASSVAPDINQPQHF. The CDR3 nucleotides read TGTGCCAGCAGCGTAGCCCCAGACATCAATCAGCCCCAGCATTTT. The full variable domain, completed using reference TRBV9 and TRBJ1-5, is DSGVTQTPKHLITATGQRVTLRCSPRSGDLSVYWYQQSLDQGLQFLIQYYNGEERAKGNILERFSAQQFPDLHSELNLSSLELGDSALYFCASSVAPDINQPQHFGDGTRLSIL.

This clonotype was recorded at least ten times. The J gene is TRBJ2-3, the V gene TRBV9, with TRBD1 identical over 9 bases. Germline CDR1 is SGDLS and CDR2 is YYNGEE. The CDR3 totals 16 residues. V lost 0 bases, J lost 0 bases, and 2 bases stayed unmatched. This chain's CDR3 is CASSVAGTGSTDTQYF. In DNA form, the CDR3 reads TGTGCCAGCAGCGTAGCCGGGACAGGGAGCACAGATACGCAGTATTTT.

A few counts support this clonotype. CDR3 residues: CASSVGQGAHNEQFF. The CDR3 bases are TGTGCCAGCAGCGTGGGTCAGGGGGCGCATAATGAGCAGTTCTTC. The chain uses TRBV9 and TRBJ2-1; 8 positions agree with TRBD1. Per germline, CDR1 SGDLS and CDR2 YYNGEE. The CDR3 totals 15 residues. The junction had 8 bases not matched to a gene; V was cut back by 2 bases and J by 7 bases.

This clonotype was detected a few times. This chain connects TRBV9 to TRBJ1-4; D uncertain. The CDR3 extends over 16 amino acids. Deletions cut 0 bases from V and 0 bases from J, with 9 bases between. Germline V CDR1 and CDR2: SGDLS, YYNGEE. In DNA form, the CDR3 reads TGTGCCAGCAGCGTAGAGTCTCATGCAACTAATGAAAAACTGTTTTTT. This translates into CASSVESHATNEKLFF.

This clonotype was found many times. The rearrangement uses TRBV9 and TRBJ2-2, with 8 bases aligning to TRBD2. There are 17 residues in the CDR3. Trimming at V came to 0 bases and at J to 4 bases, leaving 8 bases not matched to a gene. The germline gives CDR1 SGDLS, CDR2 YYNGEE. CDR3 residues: CASSVGGRGGITGELFF. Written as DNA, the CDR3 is TGTGCCAGCAGCGTAGGTGGTCGCGGGGGGATCACCGGGGAGCTGTTTTTT.

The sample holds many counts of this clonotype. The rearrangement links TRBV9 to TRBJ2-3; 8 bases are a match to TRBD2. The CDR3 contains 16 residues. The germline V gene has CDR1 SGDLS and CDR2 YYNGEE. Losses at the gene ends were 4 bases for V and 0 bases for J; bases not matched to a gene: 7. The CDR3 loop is CASSLTSGASTDTQYF. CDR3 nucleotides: TGTGCCAGCAGCTTAACTAGCGGAGCTAGCACAGATACGCAGTATTTT. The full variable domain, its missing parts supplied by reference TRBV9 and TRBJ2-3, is DSGVTQTPKHLITATGQRVTLRCSPRSGDLSVYWYQQSLDQGLQFLIQYYNGEERAKGNILERFSAQQFPDLHSELNLSSLELGDSALYFCASSLTSGASTDTQYFGPGTRLTVL.

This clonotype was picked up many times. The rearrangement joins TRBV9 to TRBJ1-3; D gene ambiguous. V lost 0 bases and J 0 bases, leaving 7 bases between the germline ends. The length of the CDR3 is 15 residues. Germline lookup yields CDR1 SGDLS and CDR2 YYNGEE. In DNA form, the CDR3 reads TGTGCCAGCAGCGTAGAGCACCTCTCTGGAAACACCATATATTTT. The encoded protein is CASSVEHLSGNTIYF.

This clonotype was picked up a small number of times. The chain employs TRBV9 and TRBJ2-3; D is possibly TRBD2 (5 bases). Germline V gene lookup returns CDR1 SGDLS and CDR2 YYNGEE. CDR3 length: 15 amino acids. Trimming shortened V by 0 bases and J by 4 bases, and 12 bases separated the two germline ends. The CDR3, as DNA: TGTGCCAGCAGCGTAGCGGCTAGCAGTCCAGATACGCAGTATTTT. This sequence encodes CASSVAASSPDTQYF.

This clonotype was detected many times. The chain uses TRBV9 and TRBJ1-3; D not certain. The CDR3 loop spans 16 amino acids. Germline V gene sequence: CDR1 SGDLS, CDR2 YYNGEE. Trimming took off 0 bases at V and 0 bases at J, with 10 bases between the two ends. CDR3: CASSVDQSPSGNTIYF. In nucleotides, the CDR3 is TGTGCCAGCAGCGTAGATCAGTCCCCCTCTGGAAACACCATATATTTT.

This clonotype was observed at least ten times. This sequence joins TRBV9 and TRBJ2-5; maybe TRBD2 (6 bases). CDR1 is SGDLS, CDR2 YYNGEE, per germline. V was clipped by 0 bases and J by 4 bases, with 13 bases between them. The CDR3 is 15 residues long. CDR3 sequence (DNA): TGTGCCAGCAGCGTAGGGTGGCGGGAAGGAGAGACCCAGTACTTC. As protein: CASSVGWREGETQYF.

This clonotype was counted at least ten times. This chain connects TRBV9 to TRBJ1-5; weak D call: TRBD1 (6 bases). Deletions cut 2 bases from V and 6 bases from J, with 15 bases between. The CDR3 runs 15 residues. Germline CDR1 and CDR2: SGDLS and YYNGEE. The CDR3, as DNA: TGTGCCAGCAGCGTGGGGCAAGGGGGGGGTCAGCCCCAGCATTTT. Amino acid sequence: CASSVGQGGGQPQHF.

The CDR3 protein is CASSVSGAQFF. CDR3 DNA: TGTGCCAGCAGCGTATCAGGGGCGCAGTTCTTT. The chain combines TRBV9 with TRBJ1-1; D is possibly TRBD1 (6 bases). The CDR3 spans 11 residues. Deletions cut 1 base from V and 14 bases from J, with 12 bases between. From germline, CDR1 is SGDLS and CDR2 YYNGEE.

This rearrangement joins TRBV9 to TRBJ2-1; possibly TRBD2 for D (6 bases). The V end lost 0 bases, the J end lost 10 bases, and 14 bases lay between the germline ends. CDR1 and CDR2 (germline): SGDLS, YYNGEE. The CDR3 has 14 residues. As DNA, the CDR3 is TGTGCCAGCAGCGTAGTTGCAGCGGGCCTCGAGCAGTTCTTC. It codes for CASSVVAAGLEQFF.

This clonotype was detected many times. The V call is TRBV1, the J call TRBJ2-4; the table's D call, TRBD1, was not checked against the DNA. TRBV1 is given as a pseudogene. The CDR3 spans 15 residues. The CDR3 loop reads CTSSQVRGLKNIQYF. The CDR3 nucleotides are TGCACCAGCAGCCAAGTACGGGGGCTCAAAAACATTCAGTACTTC.

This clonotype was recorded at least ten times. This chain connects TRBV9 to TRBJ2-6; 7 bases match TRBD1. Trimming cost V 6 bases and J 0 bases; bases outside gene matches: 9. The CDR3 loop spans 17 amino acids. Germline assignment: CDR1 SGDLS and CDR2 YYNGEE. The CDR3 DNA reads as TGTGCCAGCATCCGGGACAGTGGGACCTCTGGGGCCAACGTCCTGACTTTC. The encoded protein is CASIRDSGTSGANVLTF.

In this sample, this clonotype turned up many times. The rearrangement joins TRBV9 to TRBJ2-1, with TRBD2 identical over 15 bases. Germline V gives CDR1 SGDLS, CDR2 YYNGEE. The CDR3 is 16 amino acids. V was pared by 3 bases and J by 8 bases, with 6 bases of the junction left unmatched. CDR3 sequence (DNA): TGTGCCAGCAGCGAAGGACTAGCGGGAGGGTTTTATGAGCAGTTCTTC. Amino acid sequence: CASSEGLAGGFYEQFF.

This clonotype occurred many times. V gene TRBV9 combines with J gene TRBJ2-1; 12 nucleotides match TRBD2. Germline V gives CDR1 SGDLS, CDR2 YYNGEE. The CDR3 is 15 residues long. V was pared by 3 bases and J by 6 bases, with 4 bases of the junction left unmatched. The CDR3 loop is CASSASGRAFNEQFF. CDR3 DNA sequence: TGTGCCAGCAGCGCTAGCGGGAGGGCCTTCAATGAGCAGTTCTTC.

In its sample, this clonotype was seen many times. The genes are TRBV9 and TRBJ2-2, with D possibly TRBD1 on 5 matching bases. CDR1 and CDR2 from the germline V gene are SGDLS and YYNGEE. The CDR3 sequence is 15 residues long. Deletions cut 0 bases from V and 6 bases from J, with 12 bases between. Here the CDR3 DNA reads TGTGCCAGCAGCGTAGAGGGGCCCCGTTCCGGGGAGCTGTTTTTT. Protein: CASSVEGPRSGELFF.

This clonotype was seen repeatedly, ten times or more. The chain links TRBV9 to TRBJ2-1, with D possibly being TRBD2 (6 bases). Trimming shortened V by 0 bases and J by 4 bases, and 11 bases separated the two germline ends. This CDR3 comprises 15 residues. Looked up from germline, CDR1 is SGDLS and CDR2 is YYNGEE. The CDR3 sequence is CASSVAGEVYNEQFF. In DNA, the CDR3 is TGTGCCAGCAGCGTAGCGGGAGAGGTGTACAATGAGCAGTTCTTC.